This TCR beta chain was retrieved from a study of blood T cell repertoires in COVID-19. The ends lost 6 bases at V and 5 bases at J; junction bases unmatched: 9. This CDR3 is 16 amino acids long. Germline CDR1 SNHLY, CDR2 FYNNEI. Profiled with immunoSEQ multiplex PCR; TCRdb holds only in-frame clones, not every one. Counted here are about 140,000 clones, about nine tenths occurring once; the ten biggest clones make up around 10%. The source material was PBMCs or T cells enriched from blood (not recorded which). The TCR originated in a man aged 55 to 70 who had recovered from COVID-19. J is TRBJ2-2 and V is TRBV2; 10 bases fit TRBD1. CDR3 amino acids: CASSLGQGISTGELFF. The CDR3 DNA sequence: TGTGCCAGCAGCCTGGGACAGGGGATATCTACCGGGGAGCTGTTTTTT.